Below are 18 T cell receptor beta chains sequenced from a single sample in a study of blood T cell repertoires in COVID-19. Using immunoSEQ multiplex PCR, the repertoire was profiled, and TCRdb retains in-frame clones only, with some absent. The data contain over 100,000 clones, approximately 80% of them singletons. Sequencing was performed on peripheral blood. These receptors originate from a woman in her seventies with acute or convalescent COVID-19.

The chain links TRBV5-1 to TRBJ1-1; the match to TRBD1 covers 10 bases. After removal of 3 bases from V and 4 bases from J, the junction contained 3 bases not matched to a gene. Germline assignment: CDR1 SGHRS and CDR2 YFSETQ. This CDR3 spans 14 amino acids. CDR3 in amino acids: CASSSRDRGTEAFF. CDR3 coding DNA: TGCGCCAGCAGCTCCCGGGACAGGGGCACTGAAGCTTTCTTT. The variable domain in full, completed from reference TRBV5-1 and TRBJ1-1, reads KAGVTQTPRYLIKTRGQQVTLSCSPISGHRSVSWYQQTPGQGLQFLFEYFSETQRNKGNFPGRFSGRQFSNSRSEMNVSTLELGDSALYLCASSSRDRGTEAFFGQGTRLTVV.

The chain joins TRBV11-2 to TRBJ1-6, with 9 positions matching TRBD1. The CDR3 consists of 15 residues. V lost 4 bases and J lost 9; bases outside the gene matches: 7. Germline CDR1 SGHAT, CDR2 FQNNGV. CDR3 loop: CASSSHRGQVSPLHF. As DNA, the CDR3 is TGTGCCAGCAGCTCTCACAGGGGGCAGGTTTCACCCCTCCACTTT.

This sequence joins TRBV6-5 and TRBJ2-1, with 11 bases that match TRBD2. The V and J ends lost 6 bases and 4 bases, in that order; junction bases with no gene match: 5. Looked up from germline, CDR1 is MNHEY and CDR2 is SVGAGI. The CDR3 is 15 residues long. The chain's CDR3 is CASRAVAGGYNEQFF. For the CDR3, the DNA is TGTGCCAGCAGAGCTGTAGCGGGAGGGTACAATGAGCAGTTCTTC.

This clone showed up just once. V gene TRBV19 combines with J gene TRBJ1-6; 7 nucleotides match TRBD1. The germline V gene encodes CDR1 LNHDA and CDR2 SQIVND (reference sequence). V dropped 0 bases and J dropped 9; count of bases not matched to a gene: 14. This CDR3 is built from 18 residues. The DNA of the CDR3 is TGTGCCAGTAGTATAGATGGACAGGTGACCCTCTCGTCTTCACCCCTCCACTTT. Its translation is CASSIDGQVTLSSSPLHF.

V is TRBV19 and J is TRBJ2-7; weak D call: TRBD2 (6 bases). The CDR3 is made up of 15 amino acids. Trimming cost V 1 base and J 0 bases, with 10 bases left between them. Germline CDR1 is LNHDA and CDR2 is SQIVND (reference sequence). The CDR3 DNA follows: TGTGCCAGTAGTATAGGGGAGGCGGGCTCCTACGAGCAGTACTTC. It specifies CASSIGEAGSYEQYF.

This CDR3 is CASSPSTGVNEKLFF. The CDR3 DNA reads TGTGCCAGCTCACCTTCGACAGGGGTTAATGAAAAACTGTTTTTT. V and J are TRBV18 and TRBJ1-4; 8 bases align to TRBD1. V was pared by 3 bases and J by 4 bases, with 4 bases of the junction left unmatched. CDR1 and CDR2 (germline): KGHSH, LQKENI. The CDR3 has 15 residues.

The V and J genes are TRBV6-1 and TRBJ1-5, with 8 bases identical to TRBD1. The CDR3 is 14 residues long. Germline V gene data show CDR1 as MNHNS and CDR2 as SASEGT. After removal of 2 bases from V and 4 bases from J, the junction contained 1 base not matched to a gene. The chain's CDR3 is CASSERQGNQPQHF. The CDR3 nucleotides read TGTGCCAGCAGTGAAAGACAGGGGAATCAGCCCCAGCATTTT.

V and J are TRBV7-7 and TRBJ2-6, with 12 positions matching TRBD2. The V gene's germline CDR1 is SSHAT and CDR2 FNYEAQ (reference sequence). V shed 8 bases, J shed 0 bases, and the junction held 14 bases outside the gene matches. The CDR3 spans 20 residues. The CDR3 region is CASPAATSGRMDSGANVLTF. CDR3 DNA: TGTGCCAGCCCCGCGGCAACTAGCGGGAGGATGGACTCTGGGGCCAACGTCCTGACTTTC.

V and J are TRBV11-2 and TRBJ2-3; 9 positions match TRBD2. Germline V gene data show CDR1 as SGHAT and CDR2 as FQNNGV. CDR3 size: 13 residues. Trimming removed 0 bases from V and 11 bases from J; junction bases left unmatched: 3. This chain's CDR3 is CASSLDGGRGQYF. For the CDR3, the DNA is TGTGCCAGCAGCTTAGACGGCGGGAGGGGGCAGTATTTT.

The rearrangement joins TRBV9 to TRBJ2-1; 9 positions agree with TRBD2. Per the germline V gene, CDR1 is SGDLS and CDR2 is YYNGEE. Unmatched junction bases numbered 10, after V lost 3 bases and J lost 6 bases. CDR3 size: 16 residues. CDR3 in amino acids: CASSASKTSGSNEQFF. DNA of the CDR3: TGTGCCAGCAGCGCTTCCAAGACTAGCGGATCCAATGAGCAGTTCTTC.

The chain joins TRBV6-1 to TRBJ2-1, with a weak D call TRBD2 (6 bases). The CDR3 consists of 16 residues. V lost 0 bases, J lost 6 bases, and 15 bases lay in between. Germline V gene lookup returns CDR1 MNHNS and CDR2 SASEGT. The CDR3 DNA follows: TGTGCCAGCAGTGAAGCAAAAGCGGGTTCTTCCAATGAGCAGTTCTTC. Protein product: CASSEAKAGSSNEQFF.

The chain's CDR3 is CASSRPEGEQYF. For the CDR3, the DNA is TGTGCCAGCAGTCGCCCCGAGGGAGAGCAGTACTTC. V usage is TRBV6-5 and J usage is TRBJ2-7, with a tentative D call TRBD2 (5 bases). Deletions cut 5 bases from V and 7 bases from J, with 12 bases between. Per germline, CDR1 MNHEY and CDR2 SVGAGI. This CDR3 comprises 12 residues.

The chain links TRBV30 to TRBJ2-3, with TRBD2 matching over 8 bases. The CDR3 totals 15 residues. CDR1 is GTSNPN, CDR2 SVGIG, per germline (reference sequence). Trimming cost V 2 bases and J 2 bases; bases outside gene matches: 6. CDR3 protein: CAWSLAGTSTDTQYF. CDR3 nucleotides: TGTGCCTGGAGTTTAGCGGGAACTTCCACAGATACGCAGTATTTT.

The chain couples TRBV6-6 to TRBJ1-6; a weak D match, TRBD1 (5 bases). Per the germline V gene, CDR1 is MNHNY and CDR2 is SVGAGI (reference sequence). This CDR3 region has 16 residues. V dropped 1 base and J dropped 7 bases, with 14 bases sitting between them. The CDR3 coding sequence is TGTGCCAGCAGTTACTTCACTCCGGGGGAGAATTCACCCCTCCACTTT. Encoded protein: CASSYFTPGENSPLHF.

The chain has TRBV5-1 and TRBJ1-1, with 8 positions matching TRBD1. The V gene's germline CDR1 is SGHRS and CDR2 YFSETQ. V lost 3 bases and J lost 7; bases outside the gene matches: 8. CDR3 length: 14 amino acids. CDR3 sequence (DNA): TGCGCCAGCAGCTCACAGGGGGGGTTCGGTGAAGCTTTCTTT. Its translation: CASSSQGGFGEAFF.

Of note for this clone: At one of its ends the junction is not consistent with the germline gene, which may arise from a read error. V usage is TRBV6-2 or TRBV6-3 and J usage is TRBJ1-4; 9 bases are shared with TRBD1. Germline V gives CDR1 MNHEY, CDR2 SVGEGT. The CDR3 is 15 residues long. The CDR3 nucleotides are TGTGCCAGCAGCTACTCCGGGACAGGGTATGAAAAACTGTTTTTT. Its translation is CASSYSGTGYEKLFF.

The rearrangement joins TRBV2 to TRBJ1-2; D is unresolved. This CDR3 spans 13 amino acids. Trimming took 1 base from V and 0 from J, leaving 3 bases between them. Germline assignment: CDR1 SNHLY and CDR2 FYNNEI. This CDR3 is CASSEVSNYGYTF. CDR3 in DNA: TGTGCCAGCAGTGAAGTATCTAACTATGGCTACACCTTC.

In its sample, this clone was seen once. V usage is TRBV28 and J usage is TRBJ2-7; the match to TRBD2 covers 8 bases. V dropped 3 bases and J dropped 1; count of bases not matched to a gene: 2. CDR3 size: 14 residues. CDR1 MDHEN and CDR2 SYDVKM come from the germline V gene. This CDR3 is CASSLGGRSYEQYF. CDR3 DNA: TGTGCCAGCAGTTTGGGCGGGAGGTCCTACGAGCAGTACTTC. Complete variable domain (other parts from reference TRBV28 and TRBJ2-7): DVKVTQSSRYLVKRTGEKVFLECVQDMDHENMFWYRQDPGLGLRLIYFSYDVKMKEKGDIPEGYSVSREKKERFSLILESASTNQTSMYLCASSLGGRSYEQYFGPGTRLTVT.